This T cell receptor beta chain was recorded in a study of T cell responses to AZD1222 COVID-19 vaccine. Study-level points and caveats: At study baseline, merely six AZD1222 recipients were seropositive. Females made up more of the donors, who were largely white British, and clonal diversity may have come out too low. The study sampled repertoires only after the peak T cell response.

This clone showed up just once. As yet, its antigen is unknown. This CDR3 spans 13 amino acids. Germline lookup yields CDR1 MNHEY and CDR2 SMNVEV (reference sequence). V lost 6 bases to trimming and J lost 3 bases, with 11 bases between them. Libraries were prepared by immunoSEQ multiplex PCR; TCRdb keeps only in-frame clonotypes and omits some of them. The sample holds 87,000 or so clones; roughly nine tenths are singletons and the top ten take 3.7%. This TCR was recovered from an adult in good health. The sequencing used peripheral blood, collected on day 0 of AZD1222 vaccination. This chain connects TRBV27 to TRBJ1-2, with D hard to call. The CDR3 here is CASRQGRYYGYTF. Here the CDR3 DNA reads TGTGCCAGCAGACAAGGCCGTTACTATGGCTACACCTTC.